The subject of this entry is one T cell receptor beta chain. The data were taken from a study of OX40 agonist ivuxolimab in advanced cancers. Sequencing used immunoSEQ multiplex PCR; TCRdb keeps in-frame clones, though not all of them. The data hold roughly 72,000 clones, with 65% to 85% observed a single time. CDR3 length: 15 residues. The V end was cut by 5 bases, the J end by 5 bases, with 18 bases between. CDR1 and CDR2 (germline): SGHAT, FQNNGV. The source of this sequence is an adult with an advanced solid tumor such as melanoma, head and neck, liver or kidney cancer. This specimen was CD4+ or CD8+ T cells sorted from blood, taken in a trial of the OX40 agonist ivuxolimab. J is TRBJ2-5 and V is TRBV11-2, with D maybe TRBD2 (5 bases). The CDR3 DNA reads TGTGCCAGCAGCCCGGTCGTCGGGAACATGGAGACCCAGTACTTC. Translated: CASSPVVGNMETQYF. The full variable domain, in which reference TRBV11-2 and TRBJ2-5 provide the parts outside the CDR3, is EAGVAQSPRYKIIEKRQSVAFWCNPISGHATLYWYQQILGQGPKLLIQFQNNGVVDDSQLPKDRFSAERLKGVDSTLKIQPAKLEDSAVYLCASSPVVGNMETQYFGPGTRLLVL.